The 4 T cell receptor beta chains below were found in one sample sequenced in a study of radiotherapy plus CTLA-4 blockade in lung cancer listed by TCRdb under 2018. Library method: the immunoSEQ multiplex PCR assay. The table comes from immuneACCESS by way of TCRdb, which keeps in-frame sequences with V and J called. Part of the clones is missing from these tables; in studies checked, under half for an unresolved V gene and the rest for unknown reasons. For this sample the table gives 45,000 to 75,000 clones, of which more than 60% were detected only once. The ten largest account for around 3.7% of the sample. The sample here was peripheral blood, taken from a patient treated with radiotherapy plus ipilimumab. The receptors originated from a human donor with non-small cell lung cancer who had a partial response to radiotherapy plus ipilimumab.

This chain links TRBV19 with TRBJ2-2; TRBD1 agrees at 11 bases. The germline V gene has CDR1 LNHDA and CDR2 SQIVND (reference sequence). This CDR3 comprises 18 residues. V gave up 7 bases and J gave up 0 bases; unmatched junction bases: 10. The CDR3 region is CASTREGTGGTNTGELFF. Written as DNA, the CDR3 is TGTGCCAGTACTCGTGAGGGGACAGGGGGGACGAACACCGGGGAGCTGTTTTTT.

V and J are TRBV5-1 and TRBJ1-1; 10 nucleotides align to TRBD1. Trimming at V came to 4 bases and at J to 5 bases, leaving 8 bases not matched to a gene. This CDR3 contains 15 residues. Germline V CDR1 and CDR2: SGHRS, YFSETQ. This chain's CDR3 is CASSLNRGQGTEAFF. CDR3 sequence (DNA): TGCGCCAGCAGCCTTAACAGGGGACAGGGGACTGAAGCTTTCTTT.

The chain combines TRBV18 with TRBJ1-1; 9 bases are a match to TRBD1. With V trimmed by 4 bases and J by 1 base, 4 bases remained unmatched. Germline V gives CDR1 KGHSH, CDR2 LQKENI. This CDR3 is 15 amino acids long. CDR3 sequence reads: CASSRDRVWNTEAFF. CDR3 nucleotide sequence: TGTGCCAGCTCACGGGACAGGGTTTGGAACACTGAAGCTTTCTTT. Variable domain in full (rest from reference TRBV18 and TRBJ1-1): NAGVMQNPRHLVRRRGQEARLRCSPMKGHSHVYWYRQLPEEGLKFMVYLQKENIIDESGMPKERFSAEFPKEGPSILRIQQVVRGDSAAYFCASSRDRVWNTEAFFGQGTRLTVV.

V is TRBV9 and J is TRBJ2-3; 15 bases agree with TRBD2. There are 17 residues in the CDR3. Trimming at V came to 6 bases and at J to 2 bases, leaving 7 bases not matched to a gene. The V gene's germline CDR1 is SGDLS and CDR2 YYNGEE. In DNA form, the CDR3 reads TGTGCCAGCAACGGGTGGACTAGCGGGGGGGCCACAGATACGCAGTATTTT. This translates into CASNGWTSGGATDTQYF.